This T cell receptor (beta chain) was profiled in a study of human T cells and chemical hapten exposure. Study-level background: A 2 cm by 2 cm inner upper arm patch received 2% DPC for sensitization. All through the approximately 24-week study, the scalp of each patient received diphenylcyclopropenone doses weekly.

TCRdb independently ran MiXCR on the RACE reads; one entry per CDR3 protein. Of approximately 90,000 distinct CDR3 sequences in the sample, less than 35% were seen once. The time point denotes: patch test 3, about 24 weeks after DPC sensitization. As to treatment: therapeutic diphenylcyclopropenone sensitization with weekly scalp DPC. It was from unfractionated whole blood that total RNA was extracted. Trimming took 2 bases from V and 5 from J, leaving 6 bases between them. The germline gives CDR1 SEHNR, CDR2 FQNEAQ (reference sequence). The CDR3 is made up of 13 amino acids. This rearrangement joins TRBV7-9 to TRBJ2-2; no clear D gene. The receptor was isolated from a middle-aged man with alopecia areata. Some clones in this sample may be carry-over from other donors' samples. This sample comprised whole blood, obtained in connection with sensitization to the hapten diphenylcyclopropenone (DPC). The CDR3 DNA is TGTGCCAGCAGCTTATCTAGGACCGGGGAGCTGTTTTTT. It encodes CASSLSRTGELFF.